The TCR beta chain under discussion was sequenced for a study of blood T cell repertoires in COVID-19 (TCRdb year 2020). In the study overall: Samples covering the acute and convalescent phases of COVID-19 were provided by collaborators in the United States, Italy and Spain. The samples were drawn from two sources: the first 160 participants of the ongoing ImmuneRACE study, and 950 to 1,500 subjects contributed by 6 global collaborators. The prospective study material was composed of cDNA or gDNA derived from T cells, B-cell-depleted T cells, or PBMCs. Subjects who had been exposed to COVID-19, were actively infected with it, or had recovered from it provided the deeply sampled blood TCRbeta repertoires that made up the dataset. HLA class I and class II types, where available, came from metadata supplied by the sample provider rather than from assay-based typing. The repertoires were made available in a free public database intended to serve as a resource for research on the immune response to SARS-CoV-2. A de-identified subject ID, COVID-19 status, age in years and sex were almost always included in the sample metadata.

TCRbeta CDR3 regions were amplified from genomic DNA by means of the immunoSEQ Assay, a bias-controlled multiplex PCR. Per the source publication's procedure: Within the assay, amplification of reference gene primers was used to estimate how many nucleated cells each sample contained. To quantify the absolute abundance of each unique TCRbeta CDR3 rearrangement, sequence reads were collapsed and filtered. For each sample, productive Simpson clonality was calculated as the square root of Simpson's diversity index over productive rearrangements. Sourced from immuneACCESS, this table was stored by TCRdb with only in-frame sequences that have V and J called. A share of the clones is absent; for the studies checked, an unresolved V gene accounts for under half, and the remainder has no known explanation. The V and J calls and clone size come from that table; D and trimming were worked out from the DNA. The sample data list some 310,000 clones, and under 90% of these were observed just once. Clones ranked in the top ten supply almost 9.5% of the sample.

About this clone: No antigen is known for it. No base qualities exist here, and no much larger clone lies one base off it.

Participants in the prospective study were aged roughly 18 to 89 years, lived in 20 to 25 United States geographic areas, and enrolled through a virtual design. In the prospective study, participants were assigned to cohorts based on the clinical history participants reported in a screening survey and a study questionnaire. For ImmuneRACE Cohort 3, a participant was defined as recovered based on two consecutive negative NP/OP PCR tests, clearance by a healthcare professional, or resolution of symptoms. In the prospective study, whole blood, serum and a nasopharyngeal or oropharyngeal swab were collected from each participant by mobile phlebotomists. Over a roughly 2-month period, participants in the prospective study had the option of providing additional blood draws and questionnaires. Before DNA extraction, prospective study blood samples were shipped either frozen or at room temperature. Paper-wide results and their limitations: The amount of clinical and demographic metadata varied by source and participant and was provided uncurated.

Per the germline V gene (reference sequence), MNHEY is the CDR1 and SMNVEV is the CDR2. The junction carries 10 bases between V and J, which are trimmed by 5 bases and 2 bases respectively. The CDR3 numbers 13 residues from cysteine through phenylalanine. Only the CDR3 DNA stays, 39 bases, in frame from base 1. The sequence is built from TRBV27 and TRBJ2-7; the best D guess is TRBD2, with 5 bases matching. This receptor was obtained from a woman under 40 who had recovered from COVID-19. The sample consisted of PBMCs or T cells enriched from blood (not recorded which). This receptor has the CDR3 CASSLASTYEQYF. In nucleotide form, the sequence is TGTGCCAGCAGTCTAGCCTCTACCTACGAGCAGTACTTC.